This T cell receptor (beta chain) was obtained from a study of cytomegalovirus exposure and HLA in healthy donors. Points from the study as a whole: Follow-up analysis seemed to connect common viral pathogens with several of the most significant clusters identified.

Concerning this clone: The antigen remains unidentified.

It was with 60 Vbeta and 13 Jbeta primers that the PCR ran. Clones were sequenced by immunoSEQ multiplex PCR, and TCRdb holds only the in-frame ones, with some missing. The sample has some 200,000 clones; about three quarters are singletons. The source material was PBMCs. This receptor was taken from a man aged 18 to 35 in good health and CMV-seronegative.

This CDR3 is CASSVRLAGEGEQFF. In DNA, the CDR3 is TGTGCCAGCAGTGTAAGACTAGCGGGAGAAGGTGAGCAGTTCTTC. The chain combines TRBV27 with TRBJ2-1; 12 bases agree with TRBD2. CDR3 length equals 15 residues. Germline lookup yields CDR1 MNHEY and CDR2 SMNVEV (reference sequence). With V trimmed by 5 bases and J by 9 bases, 8 bases remained unmatched.